This T cell receptor beta chain was obtained from a study of identical twins. Study-level findings and limits: Model-predicted out-of-frame TCR alpha sharing fell below observed values in monozygotic twins. A lower insertion count was a feature of abundant cord blood beta clonotypes, with no such feature in memory repertoires.

All of the donors were Caucasians in good health. Using its own MiXCR run on the 5' RACE reads, TCRdb lists one record per CDR3 protein. The sample shows some 500,000 distinct CDR3 sequences, 9.6% of them seen only once. About this clonotype: The antigen is unknown.

The CDR3 length is 13 residues. The same sample was also used in a study of yellow fever vaccine responses in identical twins.

The V and J genes are TRBV12-1 and TRBJ2-2; the tabulated D call, TRBD2, remains unverified against the DNA. TRBV12-1 is a listed pseudogene. The sequence came from a woman in her late teens or twenties in good health. Material: PBMCs. CDR3 bases: TGTGCCAGGAGCCCAGGGCTCCTCGGGGAGCTGTTTTTT. It codes for CARSPGLLGELFF.